The clone carrying this T cell receptor (beta chain) was detected only once. Its cognate antigen is unknown. Amplification of TCR beta CDR3 regions was performed using RNA transcripts as template. HTBI primers were employed in a first-round RT-PCR of the TCR CDR3. TCRdb re-called the multiplex PCR reads through MiXCR, storing one row per CDR3 protein. In the table there are 540,000 or so distinct CDR3 sequences, roughly 46% of which are singletons. These data originate in a study of T cells in Graves' hyperthyroidism and ophthalmopathy. Study outcomes and limitations: Blood also contained most expanded thyroid clonotypes above 0.001.

The CDR3 covers 13 residues. In germline, CDR1 is DFQATT, CDR2 SNEGSKA (reference sequence). V dropped 6 bases and J dropped 10 bases, with 16 bases sitting between them. The chain joins TRBV20-1 to TRBJ1-6, with TRBD1 as a possible D gene (5 bases). The origin of this receptor is an adult woman with Graves' disease, either hyperthyroidism or ophthalmopathy (not recorded which). Sequencing was performed on peripheral blood or thyroid tissue (not recorded which). CDR3 coding DNA: TGCAGTGCCCCAGAGACAGTACCATCACCCCTCCACTTT. Encoded protein: CSAPETVPSPLHF.